This T cell receptor beta chain was recovered during a study of OX40 agonist ivuxolimab in advanced cancers. On the study more broadly: Dose-escalation subjects each had hepatocellular carcinoma, melanoma, renal cell or head and neck cancer. Patients were roughly 83% male with ages roughly 20 to 90, mean roughly 55.

CDR1 is SGDLS, CDR2 YYNGEE, per germline. Trimming took 4 bases from V and 0 from J, leaving 17 bases between them. The CDR3 is made up of 17 amino acids. Sequencing was performed with immunoSEQ multiplex PCR; in TCRdb, only in-frame clones are kept and a portion is missing. Of roughly 63,000 clones listed, roughly nine tenths are singletons. On this clone itself: Its specificity is unknown.

Study-level results: Antigen specificity was not determined for the expanded peripheral T cells.

This clonotype was obtained from an adult with an advanced solid tumor such as melanoma, head and neck, liver or kidney cancer. This chain links TRBV9 with TRBJ2-1, with D unresolved. The sample was CD4+ or CD8+ T cells sorted from blood, taken in a trial of the OX40 agonist ivuxolimab. CDR3 in amino acids: CASSLFRSSSSYNEQFF. The CDR3 region has the DNA TGTGCCAGCAGCCTCTTCCGTAGCTCCAGCTCCTACAATGAGCAGTTCTTC. Full variable domain (outside the CDR3, taken from reference TRBV9 and TRBJ2-1): DSGVTQTPKHLITATGQRVTLRCSPRSGDLSVYWYQQSLDQGLQFLIQYYNGEERAKGNILERFSAQQFPDLHSELNLSSLELGDSALYFCASSLFRSSSSYNEQFFGPGTRLTVL.